These 29 T cell receptor beta chains were sequenced from one sample in a study of T-cell reconstitution after alpha-beta-depleted transplantation in children. As it was prepared, the TCRbeta library received unique molecular identifiers. TCRdb analysed the PCR reads with MiXCR anew, one entry per CDR3 protein. This repertoire shows about 980,000 distinct CDR3 sequences, 25% to 35% found once; its top ten account for 28%. This sample comprised PBMCs, mostly from graft donor cells, obtained 360 days after TCRalphabeta/CD19-depleted stem cell transplant. These TCRs come from a boy under two years old who had a stem cell transplant for SCID, so the T cells may come from the graft donor.

The chain uses TRBV20-1 and TRBJ2-7, with TRBD1 identical over 10 bases. The V gene's germline CDR1 is DFQATT and CDR2 SNEGSKA (reference sequence). The V gene end was trimmed by 3 bases and the J gene end by 4 bases; junction bases not matched to a gene: 6. CDR3 length: 14 residues. Here the CDR3 reads CSARGDRGWYEQYF. CDR3 in DNA: TGCAGTGCTAGGGGGGACAGGGGATGGTACGAGCAGTACTTC.

This clonotype was detected only a few times. The chain carries TRBV27 and TRBJ2-5; the D gene is possibly TRBD2 (6 bases). The CDR3 sequence is 14 residues long. The germline gives CDR1 MNHEY, CDR2 SMNVEV (reference sequence). Trimming removed 2 bases at V and 3 bases at J, with 10 bases between. Written as DNA, the CDR3 is TGTGCCAGCAGTTTACGGGACTCGAAAGAGACCCAGTACTTC. Translated: CASSLRDSKETQYF.

This clonotype appeared a few times. The genes are TRBV7-3 and TRBJ2-3; the match to TRBD2 covers 15 bases. The CDR3 is 14 amino acids. Losses at the gene ends were 5 bases for V and 8 bases for J; bases not matched to a gene: 2. Germline V gene lookup returns CDR1 SGHTA and CDR2 FQGTGA. CDR3 protein: CASSQGLAGGTQYF. As DNA, the CDR3 is TGTGCCAGCAGCCAGGGACTAGCGGGGGGTACGCAGTATTTT.

This clonotype appeared a few times. The chain is built from TRBV5-4 and TRBJ2-7; 8 bases align to TRBD2. Per the germline V gene, CDR1 is SGHNT and CDR2 is YYREEE (reference sequence). The CDR3 loop spans 13 amino acids. V trimming: 7 bases; J trimming: 9 bases; junction bases outside the gene matches: 12. The CDR3 sequence: CASAVWASGPQYF. In DNA form, the CDR3 reads TGTGCCAGCGCAGTATGGGCTAGCGGGCCGCAGTACTTC.

The chain uses TRBV12-3 or TRBV12-4 and TRBJ1-1; no reliable D call. V shed 3 bases and J shed 1 base, with 9 bases lying between them. The CDR3 is 14 residues long. The CDR3 sequence is CASSFGSANTEAFF. In nucleotides, the CDR3 is TGTGCCAGCAGTTTTGGGTCGGCGAACACTGAAGCTTTCTTT.

The rearrangement uses TRBV12-3 or TRBV12-4 and TRBJ2-1; 15 bases match TRBD2. This CDR3 is built from 16 residues. Trimming removed 7 bases from V and 7 bases from J; junction bases left unmatched: 8. This chain's CDR3 is CASNFGGLAGGNEQFF. Here the CDR3 DNA reads TGTGCCAGCAATTTTGGGGGACTAGCGGGGGGTAATGAGCAGTTCTTC.

In DNA, the CDR3 is TGTGCCAGCAGTCCACAACCCACGGACCGAGAAGACTACGAGCAGTACTTC. Translation gives CASSPQPTDREDYEQYF. This chain uses TRBV28 with TRBJ2-7; D is ambiguous. This CDR3 has 17 amino acids. Per the germline V gene, CDR1 is MDHEN and CDR2 is SYDVKM. With 5 bases removed from V and 3 bases from J, the gap between germline ends came to 23 bases.

V usage is TRBV5-1 and J usage is TRBJ2-1, with 14 nucleotides matching TRBD2. Germline assignment: CDR1 SGHRS and CDR2 YFSETQ. V lost 0 bases, J lost 4 bases, and 6 bases stayed unmatched. This CDR3 is 18 amino acids long. CDR3 loop: CASSLGGLAGDLYNEQFF. CDR3 bases: TGCGCCAGCAGCTTGGGGGGACTAGCGGGGGACCTTTACAATGAGCAGTTCTTC.

J is TRBJ1-6 and V is TRBV7-6; no firm D call. The CDR3 runs 14 residues. Trimming took 2 bases from V and 5 from J, leaving 7 bases between them. CDR1 and CDR2 from the germline V gene are SGHVS and FNYEAQ. In DNA form, the CDR3 reads TGTGCCAGCAGCTTAACCCCCGATAATTCACCCCTCCACTTT. Amino acids: CASSLTPDNSPLHF.

In its sample, this clonotype was seen a few times. V usage is TRBV20-1 and J usage is TRBJ1-4, with 7 bases fitting TRBD1. This CDR3 comprises 16 residues. CDR1 DFQATT and CDR2 SNEGSKA come from the germline V gene (reference sequence). Germline trimming cut 4 bases from V and 0 bases from J; bases unmatched to any gene: 8. The CDR3 sequence is CSAISHRGPTNEKLFF. The CDR3 bases are TGCAGTGCTATAAGCCACAGGGGCCCAACTAATGAAAAACTGTTTTTT.

This chain links TRBV7-2 with TRBJ2-7; TRBD2 agrees at 11 bases. The CDR3 runs to 16 residues. V lost 1 base to trimming and J lost 3 bases; unmatched junction nucleotides: 5. Germline V CDR1 and CDR2: SGHTA, FQGNSA. The chain's CDR3 is CASSLGLAGGDYEQYF. CDR3 DNA sequence: TGTGCCAGCAGCTTAGGGCTAGCGGGGGGCGACTACGAGCAGTACTTC.

The V call is TRBV20-1, the J call TRBJ2-1, with 7 bases matching TRBD2. Germline values: CDR1 DFQATT, CDR2 SNEGSKA (reference sequence). The V segment lost 1 base and the J segment 6 bases; nucleotides outside the gene matches: 0. This CDR3 is 12 amino acids long. Written as DNA, the CDR3 is TGCAGTGCTAGAGGGACTAGCAATGAGCAGTTCTTC. This codes for CSARGTSNEQFF.

The CDR3 DNA sequence: TGCAGTGCTTACGACTCCCCTCTTAACTACGAGCAGTACTTC. Translation: CSAYDSPLNYEQYF. The rearrangement links TRBV20-1 to TRBJ2-7; D remains ambiguous. This CDR3 is built from 14 residues. The V end lost 5 bases, the J end lost 3 bases, and 17 bases lay between the germline ends. The germline gives CDR1 DFQATT, CDR2 SNEGSKA (reference sequence).

V gene TRBV6-2 or TRBV6-3 combines with J gene TRBJ2-7, with D perhaps TRBD2 (6 bases). The V end lost 6 bases, the J end lost 0 bases, and 15 bases lay between the germline ends. The V gene's germline CDR1 is MNHEY and CDR2 SVGEGT. This CDR3 contains 15 residues. CDR3 region: CASSRSSGLSYEQYF. The CDR3 nucleotides are TGTGCCAGCAGCCGAAGTAGCGGCCTCTCCTACGAGCAGTACTTC.

The chain joins TRBV24-1 to TRBJ2-3; the match to TRBD2 covers 9 bases. CDR3 length: 17 amino acids. J lost 3 bases, V lost 1 base, and 7 bases had no gene match. Germline V gene data show CDR1 as KGHDR and CDR2 as SFDVKD. The CDR3 coding sequence is TGTGCCACCAGTGATTTTGCAGGGACTAGCAAAACAGATACGCAGTATTTT. Translated: CATSDFAGTSKTDTQYF.

This clonotype was observed a few times. CDR3 sequence reads: CASSLALWDRGNEQFF. The CDR3 nucleotides read TGTGCCAGCAGCTTAGCCCTCTGGGACAGGGGTAATGAGCAGTTCTTC. This chain joins TRBV11-2 and TRBJ2-1, with TRBD1 identical over 10 bases. CDR3 length: 16 amino acids. With V trimmed by 1 base and J by 7 bases, 7 bases remained unmatched. CDR1 is SGHAT and CDR2 is FQNNGV in the germline V gene.

This rearrangement joins TRBV24-1 to TRBJ2-5; 9 bases are shared with TRBD1. Germline values: CDR1 KGHDR, CDR2 SFDVKD. With V trimmed by 2 bases and J by 5 bases, 5 bases remained unmatched. The CDR3 is 15 amino acids. CDR3 DNA: TGTGCCACCAGTGATTCCCCGGGACAGGGTGAGACCCAGTACTTC. Residues: CATSDSPGQGETQYF.

The chain has TRBV27 and TRBJ1-4, with D perhaps matching TRBD1 (6 bases). This CDR3 is built from 14 residues. From germline, CDR1 is MNHEY and CDR2 SMNVEV (reference sequence). V lost 1 base to trimming and J lost 5 bases, with 8 bases between them. Written as DNA, the CDR3 is TGTGCCAGCAGTTTATATAGGGGGAATGAAAAACTGTTTTTT. Its translation: CASSLYRGNEKLFF.

The chain has TRBV5-1 and TRBJ2-5; 11 bases align to TRBD1. CDR1 and CDR2 from the germline V gene are SGHRS and YFSETQ. J gave up 5 bases and V 3 bases, and 3 bases lay outside the gene matches. The CDR3 extends over 14 amino acids. CDR3 region: CASSWTGGLETQYF. DNA of the CDR3: TGCGCCAGCAGCTGGACAGGGGGCCTGGAGACCCAGTACTTC.

The chain joins TRBV16 to TRBJ2-7, with D possibly TRBD2 on 5 matching bases. CDR1 and CDR2 (germline): KGHSY, FQNENV. The V end lost 0 bases, the J end lost 3 bases, and 12 bases lay between the germline ends. The CDR3 contains 15 residues. The DNA of the CDR3 is TGTGCCAGCAGCCAATCGTCTGGACTCGTCTACGAGCAGTACTTC. Translation: CASSQSSGLVYEQYF.

Many counts were recorded for this clonotype. The chain has TRBV9 and TRBJ1-1; D possibly corresponds to TRBD1 (5 bases). V lost 0 bases, J lost 5 bases, and 11 bases lay in between. This CDR3 contains 14 residues. Germline lookup yields CDR1 SGDLS and CDR2 YYNGEE. The CDR3 region is CASSVGGGSTEAFF. DNA for the CDR3: TGTGCCAGCAGCGTAGGGGGGGGTAGTACTGAAGCTTTCTTT.

This clonotype was found a few times. The genes are TRBV3-1 and TRBJ2-2; D unclear. V lost 0 bases and J lost 8, with 7 bases in between. The germline V gene has CDR1 LGHDT and CDR2 YNNKEL (reference sequence). CDR3 size: 13 residues. The CDR3 DNA follows: TGTGCCAGCAGCCAAGATCTGGAGGGGGAGCTGTTTTTT. As protein: CASSQDLEGELFF.

The rearrangement links TRBV20-1 to TRBJ1-1; D unresolved. CDR3 length: 14 amino acids. The V gene lost 0 bases and the J gene lost 3 bases, with 11 bases spanning the gap. Germline V gene data show CDR1 as DFQATT and CDR2 as SNEGSKA (reference sequence). The CDR3 here is CSARDPRAHTEAFF. The DNA of the CDR3 is TGCAGTGCTAGAGATCCACGGGCTCACACTGAAGCTTTCTTT.

This clonotype appeared a few times. This chain uses TRBV12-3 or TRBV12-4 with TRBJ1-3; D uncertain. V was shortened by 6 bases and J by 0 bases, with 15 bases between the two germline ends. CDR3 length equals 16 residues. The CDR3 DNA reads as TGTGCCAGCAGCCTCGGTCAAGGGAGCTCTGGAAACACCATATATTTT. Translated: CASSLGQGSSGNTIYF.

In its sample, this clonotype was seen a few times. The rearrangement links TRBV28 to TRBJ2-2; 8 nucleotides match TRBD1. Trimming removed 5 bases from V and 2 bases from J; junction bases left unmatched: 4. The CDR3 has 15 amino acids. Germline CDR1 is MDHEN and CDR2 is SYDVKM. The CDR3 here is CASSQDRVNTGELFF. DNA of the CDR3: TGTGCCAGCAGTCAGGACAGGGTTAACACCGGGGAGCTGTTTTTT.

Many counts were recorded for this clonotype. The chain joins TRBV5-1 to TRBJ1-2; a possible D gene is TRBD1 (6 bases). Germline lookup yields CDR1 SGHRS and CDR2 YFSETQ. Trimming stripped 4 bases from V and 5 bases from J, with 12 bases between. CDR3 length: 13 amino acids. CDR3: CASSRTERYGYTF. The CDR3 DNA follows: TGCGCCAGCAGCCGGACAGAAAGATATGGCTACACCTTC.

The V call is TRBV12-3 or TRBV12-4, the J call TRBJ2-6; D remains unclear. Trimming pared 6 bases from V and 0 bases from J, leaving 9 bases between. The CDR3 is 15 amino acids. DNA for the CDR3: TGTGCCAGCAGCCGGGCGGTCTCTGGGGCCAACGTCCTGACTTTC. It is translated as CASSRAVSGANVLTF.

V and J are TRBV15 and TRBJ2-3; tentative D call: TRBD1 (5 bases). The ends were cut back, 1 base at V and 1 base at J, with 9 bases in the middle. Per the germline V gene, CDR1 is LNHNV and CDR2 is YYDKDF (reference sequence). The CDR3 totals 15 residues. The CDR3: CATSRGQLGTDTQYF. CDR3 nucleotide sequence: TGTGCCACCAGCAGAGGACAGCTAGGCACAGATACGCAGTATTTT.

V and J are TRBV28 and TRBJ1-1; no firm D call. Trimming removed 6 bases from V and 2 bases from J, with 16 bases in between. Germline V gene lookup returns CDR1 MDHEN and CDR2 SYDVKM. CDR3 size: 15 residues. CDR3 bases: TGTGCCAGCAGCCCCCCACGACGGGCCAACACTGAAGCTTTCTTT. Amino acids: CASSPPRRANTEAFF.